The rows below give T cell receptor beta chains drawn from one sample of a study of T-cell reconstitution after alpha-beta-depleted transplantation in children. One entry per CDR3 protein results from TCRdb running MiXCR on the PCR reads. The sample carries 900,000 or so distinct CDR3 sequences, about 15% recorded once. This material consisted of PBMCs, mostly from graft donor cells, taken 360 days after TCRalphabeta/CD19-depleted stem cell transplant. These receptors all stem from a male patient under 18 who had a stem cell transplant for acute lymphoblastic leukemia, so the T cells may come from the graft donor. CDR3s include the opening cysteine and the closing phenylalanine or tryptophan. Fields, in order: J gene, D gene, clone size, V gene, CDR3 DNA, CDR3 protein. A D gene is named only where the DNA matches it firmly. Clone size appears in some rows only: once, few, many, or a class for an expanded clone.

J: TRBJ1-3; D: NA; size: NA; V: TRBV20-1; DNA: TGCAGTGCTAGAGATCCCCTTATTGGAAACACCATATATTTT; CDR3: CSARDPLIGNTIYF
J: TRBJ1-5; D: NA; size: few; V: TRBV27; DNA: TGTGCCAGCAGTTTCGGGAGGGTTCAGCCCCAGCATTTT; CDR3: CASSFGRVQPQHF
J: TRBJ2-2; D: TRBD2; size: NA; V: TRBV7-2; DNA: TGTGCCAGCAGCTCGACTAGCGGGACCTCCACCGGGGAGCTGTTTTTT; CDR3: CASSSTSGTSTGELFF
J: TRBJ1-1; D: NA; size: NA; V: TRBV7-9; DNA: TGTGCCAGCAGCTTAGGACAGGAGAATGAAGCTTTCTTT; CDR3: CASSLGQENEAFF
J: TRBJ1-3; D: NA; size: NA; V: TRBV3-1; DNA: TGTGCCAGCAGCCAAAGGTTGACGGTATCTACGTACACCATATATTTT; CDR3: CASSQRLTVSTYTIYF
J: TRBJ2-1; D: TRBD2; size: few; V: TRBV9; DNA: TGTGCCAGCGGGAGCGGGAGGGCCTACAATGAGCAGTTCTTC; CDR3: CASGSGRAYNEQFF
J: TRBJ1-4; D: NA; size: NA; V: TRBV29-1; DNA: TGCAGCGTATGCACCCGGCCGGCAGGTCATGAAAAACTGTTTTTT; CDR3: CSVCTRPAGHEKLFF
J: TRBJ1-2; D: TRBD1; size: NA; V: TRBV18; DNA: TGTGCCAGCTCACCCGGGACAGGGCGTTCTAACTATGGCTACACCTTC; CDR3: CASSPGTGRSNYGYTF
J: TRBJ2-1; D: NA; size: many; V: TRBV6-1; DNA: TGTGCCAGCAGTACGGTCAGCTCCTACAATGAGCAGTTCTTC; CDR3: CASSTVSSYNEQFF
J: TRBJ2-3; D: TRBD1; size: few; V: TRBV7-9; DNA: TGTGCCAGCAGCACCGGACAGGGAGGCACAGATACGCAGTATTTT; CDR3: CASSTGQGGTDTQYF
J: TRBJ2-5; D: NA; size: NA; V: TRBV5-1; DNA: TGCGCCAGCAGCTTGTTTACCTTAGAGACCCAGTACTTC; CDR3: CASSLFTLETQYF
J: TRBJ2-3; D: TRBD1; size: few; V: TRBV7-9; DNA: TGTGCCAGCGAGGACAGGGGTTCCACAGATACGCAGTATTTT; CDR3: CASEDRGSTDTQYF
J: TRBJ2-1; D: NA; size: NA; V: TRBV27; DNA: TGTGCCAGCAGTTTAGCGGGCCCCCATTACAATGAGCAGTTCTTC; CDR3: CASSLAGPHYNEQFF
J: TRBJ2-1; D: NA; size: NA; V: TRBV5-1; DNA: TGCGCCAGCAGGGGTCACCGAGGTCCCAATGAGCAGTTCTTC; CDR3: CASRGHRGPNEQFF
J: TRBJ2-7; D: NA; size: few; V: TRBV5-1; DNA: TGCGCCAGCAGCTATAGGGGACAAGAGCAGTACTTC; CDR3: CASSYRGQEQYF
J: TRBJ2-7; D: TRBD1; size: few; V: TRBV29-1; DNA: TGCAGCGGCGTAGGGACAGGGGCTTCCTACGAGCAGTACTTC; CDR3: CSGVGTGASYEQYF
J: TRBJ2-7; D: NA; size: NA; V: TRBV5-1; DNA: TGCGCCAGCAGCTTGGCCTATACAGCCACCTACGAGCAGTACTTC; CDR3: CASSLAYTATYEQYF
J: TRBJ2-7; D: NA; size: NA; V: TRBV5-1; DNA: TGCGCCAGCAGCCGCCGACCATTCGGAGACCCCTCCTACGAGCAGTACTTC; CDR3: CASSRRPFGDPSYEQYF
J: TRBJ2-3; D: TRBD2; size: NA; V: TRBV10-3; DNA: TGTGCCATCCGCCCGGGACTAGATTCATATACGCAGTATTTT; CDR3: CAIRPGLDSYTQYF
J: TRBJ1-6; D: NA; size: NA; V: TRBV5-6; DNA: TGTGCCAGCAGCGCGGCAGAGGTCTGGGCAGGGCTCAATTCACCCCTCCACTTT; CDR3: CASSAAEVWAGLNSPLHF
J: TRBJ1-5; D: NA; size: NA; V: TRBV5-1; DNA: TGCGCCAGCAGCTTGTCTGTTGGGAGCAATCAGCCCCAGCATTTT; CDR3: CASSLSVGSNQPQHF
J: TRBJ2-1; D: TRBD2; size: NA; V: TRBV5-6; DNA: TGTGCCAGCAGCTTGGTTTCGGGAGGGATTTCCTACAATGAGCAGTTCTTC; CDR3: CASSLVSGGISYNEQFF
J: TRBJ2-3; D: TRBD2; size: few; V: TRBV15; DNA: TGTGCCACCAGCAAATCTCTAGCGGGAGGGGAGAGCGGATATACGCAGTATTTT; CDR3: CATSKSLAGGESGYTQYF
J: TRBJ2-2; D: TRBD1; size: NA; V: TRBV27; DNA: TGTGCCAGCAGTTTATGGGACAGGGGGGTAGCGAACACCGGGGAGCTGTTTTTT; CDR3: CASSLWDRGVANTGELFF
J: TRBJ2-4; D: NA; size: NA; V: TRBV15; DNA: TGTGCCACCAGCAGAGATGGAGAGGCCAAAAACATTCAGTACTTC; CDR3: CATSRDGEAKNIQYF
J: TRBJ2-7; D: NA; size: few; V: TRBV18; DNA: TGTGCCAGCTCACCACCGTCGGAAATCCCCTACGAGCAGTACTTC; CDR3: CASSPPSEIPYEQYF
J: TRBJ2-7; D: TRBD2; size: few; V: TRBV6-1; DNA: TGTGCCAGCGTCCGACTAGCGGGAGCCTCCTACGAGCAGTACTTC; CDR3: CASVRLAGASYEQYF
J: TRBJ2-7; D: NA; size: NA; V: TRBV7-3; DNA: TGTGCCAGCAGCCCACCACCACCTGGGGCGTACGAGCAGTACTTC; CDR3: CASSPPPPGAYEQYF
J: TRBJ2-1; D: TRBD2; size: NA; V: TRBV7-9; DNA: TGTGCCAGCAGCCTCGTCCTAGCGGGAGGCTCCAATGAGCAGTTCTTC; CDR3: CASSLVLAGGSNEQFF
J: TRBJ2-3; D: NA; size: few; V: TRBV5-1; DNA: TGCGCCAGCAGCATTCGGACAGTCGAGGCAGATACGCAGTATTTT; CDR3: CASSIRTVEADTQYF
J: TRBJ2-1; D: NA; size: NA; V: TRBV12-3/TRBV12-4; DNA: TGTGCCAGCAGCGATCGGGACAGCGCGGGGAATGAGCAGTTCTTC; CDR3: CASSDRDSAGNEQFF
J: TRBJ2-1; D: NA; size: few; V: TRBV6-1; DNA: TGTGCCAGCAGTAGTTACAGGGCCGGGTCAAACAATGAGCAGTTCTTC; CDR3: CASSSYRAGSNNEQFF
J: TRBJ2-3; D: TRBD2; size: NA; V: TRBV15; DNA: TGTGCCACCAGCAAACTAGCGGGGTTGTATTTT; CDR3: CATSKLAGLYF
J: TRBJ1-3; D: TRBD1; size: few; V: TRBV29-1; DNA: TGCAGCGGAGCGGACAGGGCCGGAAACACCATATATTTT; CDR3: CSGADRAGNTIYF
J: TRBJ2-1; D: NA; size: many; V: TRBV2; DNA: TGTGCCAGCAGTGAAGGGACAGTGGAGCAGTTCTTC; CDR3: CASSEGTVEQFF
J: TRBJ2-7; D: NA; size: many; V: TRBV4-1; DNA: TGCGCCAGCAGCCAAGGGTATTTCTTAGGACCTTCCTACGAGCAGTACTTC; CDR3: CASSQGYFLGPSYEQYF
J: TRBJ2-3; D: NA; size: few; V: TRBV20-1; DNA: TGCAGTGCTAGCGTTATCACAGATACGCAGTATTTT; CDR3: CSASVITDTQYF
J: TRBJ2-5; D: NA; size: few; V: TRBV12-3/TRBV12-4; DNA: TGTGCCAGCAGCGACACCCAGGGCCAAGAGACCCAGTACTTC; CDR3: CASSDTQGQETQYF
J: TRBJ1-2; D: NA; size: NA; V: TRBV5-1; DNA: TGCGCCAGCAGCTATGGAGGGACGGCAGTCTATGGCTACACCTTC; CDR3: CASSYGGTAVYGYTF
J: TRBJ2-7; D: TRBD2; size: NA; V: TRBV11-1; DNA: TGTGCCAGCAGCCGACCGGGACTAGGCTCCTACGAGCAGTACTTC; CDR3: CASSRPGLGSYEQYF
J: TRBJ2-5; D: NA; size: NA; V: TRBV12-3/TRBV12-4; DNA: TGTGCCAGCAGCGACCCGTCCGGGATTCCAAAGACCCAGTACTTC; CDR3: CASSDPSGIPKTQYF
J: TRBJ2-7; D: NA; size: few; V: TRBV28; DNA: TGTGCCAGCAGCTTCGGGATCAGTAGCTCCTACGAGCAGTACTTC; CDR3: CASSFGISSSYEQYF
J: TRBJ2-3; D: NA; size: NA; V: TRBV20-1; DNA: TGCAGTGCTAGAAATCCAGGTAACGTCCTGGATACGCAGTATTTT; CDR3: CSARNPGNVLDTQYF
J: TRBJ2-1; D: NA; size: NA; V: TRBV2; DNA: TGTGCCAGCAGTGAAGCGCTTAGGGGGGAGCAGTTCTTC; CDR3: CASSEALRGEQFF
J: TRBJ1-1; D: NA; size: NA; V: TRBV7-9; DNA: TGTGCCAGCAGCACTAACAGGAGGACTGAAGCTTTCTTT; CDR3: CASSTNRRTEAFF
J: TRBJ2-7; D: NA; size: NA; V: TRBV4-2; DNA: TGTGCCAGCAGCCAAGCGGATCTAGCCCCTGACGAGCAGTACTTC; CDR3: CASSQADLAPDEQYF
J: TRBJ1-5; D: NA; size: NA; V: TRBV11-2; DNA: TGTGCCAGCAGCAATCCCGGGGGCGCGGTCCCCCAGCCCCAGCATTTT; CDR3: CASSNPGGAVPQPQHF